The source of this T cell receptor (beta chain) is a study of shared clonotypes between healthy human individuals. About the study: The plates for each donor numbered three CD4 naive, three CD4 memory, two CD8 naive and one CD8 memory.

Genomic DNA of every subset was divided equally among multiple immunoSEQ plates. Produced via immunoSEQ multiplex PCR; TCRdb's table is partial and in-frame only. The sample has more than 2,000,000 clones; over 90% are singletons. The donor cohort consisted entirely of Caucasian adults residing in Nashville, Tennessee. Looked up from germline, CDR1 is MNHNY and CDR2 is SVGAGI (reference sequence). Between the trimmed V and J ends, which lost 0 bases and 4 bases, there was a span of 10 bases. CDR3 length equals 15 residues. This chain joins TRBV6-6 and TRBJ1-3, with D hard to call. This sequence originates from a man between 18 and 35 years old in good health. Some clones in this sample may be carry-over from other donors' samples. Sequencing input: naive CD4+ T cells from PBMCs. The subset is: CD45RA+ positively selected. The CDR3 coding sequence is TGTGCCAGCAGTTACTCCCCGGGGAGGGGAAACACCATATATTTT. Translated: CASSYSPGRGNTIYF.